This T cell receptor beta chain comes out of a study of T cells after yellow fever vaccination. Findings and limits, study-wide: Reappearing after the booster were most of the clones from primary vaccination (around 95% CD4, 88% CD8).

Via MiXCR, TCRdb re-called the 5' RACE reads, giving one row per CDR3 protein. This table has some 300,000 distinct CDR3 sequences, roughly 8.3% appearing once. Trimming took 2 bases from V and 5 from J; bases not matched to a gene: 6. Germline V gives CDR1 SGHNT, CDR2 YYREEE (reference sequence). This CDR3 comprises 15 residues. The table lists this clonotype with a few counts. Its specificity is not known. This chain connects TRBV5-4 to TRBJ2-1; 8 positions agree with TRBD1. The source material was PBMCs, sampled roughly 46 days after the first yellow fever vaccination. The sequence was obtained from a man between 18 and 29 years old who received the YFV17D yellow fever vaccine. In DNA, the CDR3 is TGTGCCAGCAGCTTTTGGGACAGGAGGAACAATGAGCAGTTCTTC. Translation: CASSFWDRRNNEQFF. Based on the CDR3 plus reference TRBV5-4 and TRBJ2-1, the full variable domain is ETGVTQSPTHLIKTRGQQVTLRCSSQSGHNTVSWYQQALGQGPQFIFQYYREEENGRGNFPPRFSGLQFPNYSSELNVNALELDDSALYLCASSFWDRRNNEQFFGPGTRLTVL.